This T cell receptor beta chain was captured in a study of CD8 T cells in Susac syndrome. CD8+ and CD4+ T cells taken from blood had their TCR beta sequenced. TEMRA cells were FACS-enriched, and CD8+ and CD4+ T cells were isolated negatively. cDNA came from approximately 0.5 to 1 ug RNA primed by random hexamers. An immunoSEQ multiplex PCR generated amplified TCR beta CDR3 products spanning 54 Vbeta and 13 Jbeta. TCRdb re-called the immunoSEQ multiplex PCR reads through MiXCR, storing one row per CDR3 protein. This sample has 90,000 to 150,000 distinct CDR3 sequences, with around 93% found just once. The CDR3 is 13 amino acids. In germline, CDR1 is LNHDA, CDR2 SQIVND (reference sequence). Trimming took 5 bases from V and 2 from J, leaving 7 bases between them.

The TCR was taken from a human donor in good health. Sequenced input: CD8+ T cells from PBMCs. V and J are TRBV19 and TRBJ1-3; D call uncertain. CDR3 amino acids: CASSFSPGNTIYF. The CDR3 bases are TGTGCCAGTAGTTTTTCGCCTGGAAACACCATATATTTT.